The clone carrying this T cell receptor (beta chain) was picked up a small number of times. Its target is unknown. Splitting the CD4+ cells yielded a CD45RA+ naive subset and a CD45RA-negative memory subset. The data were obtained in a study of shared clonotypes between healthy human individuals. About the research overall: Donors were a couple of women and three men aged 18 to 49. Notes on the study in general: The authors expected sequencing depth to affect clonotype sharing among donors.

Trimming stripped 2 bases from V and 0 bases from J, with 14 bases between. The CDR3 is 17 amino acids. Germline lookup yields CDR1 SNHLY and CDR2 FYNNEI. Sequencing used immunoSEQ multiplex PCR; TCRdb keeps in-frame clones, though not all of them. The repertoire consists of over a million clones, with approximately 72% occurring once and the leading ten covering approximately 1.5%. Source material: memory CD4+ T cells sorted from blood. The subset is: CD45RA-negative fraction. The V call is TRBV2, the J call TRBJ1-5, with D perhaps TRBD1 (5 bases). The clonotype comes from a man in his late teens or twenties in good health. The CDR3 DNA reads as TGTGCCAGCAGTGAACGTGGGGGAGCGGGTAGCAATCAGCCCCAGCATTTT. Translation: CASSERGGAGSNQPQHF.